This record looks at one TCR beta chain sequence and its context. What this receptor recognizes is not known. No base quality values were provided; no much bigger clone lies one nucleotide off. The data belong to a study of shared clonotypes between healthy human individuals (dated by TCRdb to 2018 to 2020). Background on the whole study: The cohort comprised two women and a few men aged 18 to 49 years. Per donor, leukapheresis produced somewhere between about 0.85 and 8.9 billion PBMCs. For each donor, CD4 naive and CD4 memory were each given three plates, CD8 naive was given two plates, and CD8 memory was given one plate. To increase sequencing depth and limit assay-specific biases, different laboratories used diverse techniques to prepare libraries and sequence TCR repertoires. To estimate repertoire size and how much clonotypes are shared between individuals, the study performed deep sequencing of blood TCR repertoires from 4 to 6 healthy adults. Results the study describes overall, beyond this receptor: Pairwise subsampling led to the expectation that sequencing depth would affect the degree of clonotype sharing among donors. Incomplete sequencing was indicated by rarefaction of sorted-subset datasets, despite the large sequencing depth. Compared with non-shared clonotypes, clonotypes shared by all four sorted-subset donors had higher generation probabilities. Sampling was restricted to blood, and TCR repertoires in tissue are likely to differ from TCR repertoires in blood. When a handful of donors were compared, the shared fraction of clonotypes was 5% to 6.5% for naive CD4, around 3.6% for naive CD8, roughly 2.5% for memory CD4, and 0.35% to 0.4% for memory CD8. Because the study included a small number of donors, the genetic and exposure-history diversity represented was limited. Estimated clonotype richness was generally larger for naive than for memory subsets.

V gives up 1 base and J gives up 0 bases, and the segment between their germline ends measures 7 bases. The CDR3 runs 15 residues from the cysteine to the phenylalanine. Only the CDR3 part of the read is kept: 45 bases, read in frame from the first base. CDR1 SGDLS and CDR2 YYNGEE were looked up in the germline V gene. CD8 naive samples consisted of CD45RO-negative cells that were positively selected for CCR7, yielding a CD45RA+CCR7+ population without TemRA cells. Healthy HIV-negative adults with no recently reported acute infections or vaccinations were included as donors. All donors were Caucasian adults living in Nashville, Tennessee, USA. Blood was obtained by leukapheresis, after which PBMCs were separated by Ficoll-Histopaque density gradient centrifugation and cryopreserved in liquid nitrogen vapor phase. Purity and quantity of every magnetically sorted T cell population were checked by analytical flow cytometry. Each sorted fraction had its genomic DNA isolated and then quantified by UV absorbance on a Nanodrop 2000c.

TCR CDR3 regions were amplified from genomic DNA by multiplex PCR using the deep immunoSEQ assay. Genomic DNA extracted from each cell subset was distributed evenly over all wells of several immunoSEQ 96-well plates, and each plate served as one replicate. For sorted subsets, 150 to 250 ng genomic DNA, equal to 25,000 to 35,000 T cell genomes, was loaded into each replicate PCR. Purified libraries were quantified with a Qubit 3.0 fluorometer, sized on a Bioanalyzer 2100, and re-quantified with the KAPA Library Quantification kit. Every immunoSEQ 96-well plate was sequenced on a dedicated single-read 150-cycle Illumina NextSeq 550 flow cell. Turning to the authors' computational methods: Because the immunoSEQ output held only junctional sequences and lacked quality scores, the filtering could not match the filtering applied to full-length reads. To assign V/J genes and CDR3, sequences were annotated using PyIR, a Python wrapper for IgBLAST v1.9, with IMGT germline references. Reads were removed for weak V/J assignments (E-value above 1e-6), missing CDR3, stop codons, out-of-frame junctions, or ambiguous translated residues. V3J clonotypes were defined by identical inferred V gene, J gene, and CDR3 amino acid sequence. Percentage overlap between repertoires was calculated by dividing the number of shared unique clonotypes by the size of the smaller repertoire. Three approaches were used to assess repertoire richness: RTK rarefaction, the Chao1 estimator, and Recon v2.1 estimates of unobserved clonotypes. Generation probabilities for all TCRbeta clonotypes obtained by the gDNA method from a few donors were computed using OLGA. Here the immuneACCESS table is served through TCRdb, limited to in-frame sequences with V and J called. Missing clones are a known gap in these copies; in checked studies unresolved V genes cover under half, and the rest lacks a known reason. For V, J and clone size, that table is used; D and trimming come from the DNA. The sample table lists millions of clones, about 95% of them with a count of one. The ten top clones hold 0.85% to 1.3% of the sample.

The TCR was taken from a man younger than 30 in good health. The specimen was naive CD8+ T cells sorted from blood. The cell subset or site label, as the study defines it: CD45RA+CCR7+. The chain links TRBV9 with TRBJ2-2, with the D segment identity uncertain. The DNA sequence is TGTGCCAGCAGCGTACTGGTTTCGAACACCGGGGAGCTGTTTTTT. This sequence encodes CASSVLVSNTGELFF. The CDR3, completed at both ends by the reference TRBV9 and TRBJ2-2 genes, gives the full variable domain DSGVTQTPKHLITATGQRVTLRCSPRSGDLSVYWYQQSLDQGLQFLIQYYNGEERAKGNILERFSAQQFPDLHSELNLSSLELGDSALYFCASSVLVSNTGELFFGEGSRLTVL.